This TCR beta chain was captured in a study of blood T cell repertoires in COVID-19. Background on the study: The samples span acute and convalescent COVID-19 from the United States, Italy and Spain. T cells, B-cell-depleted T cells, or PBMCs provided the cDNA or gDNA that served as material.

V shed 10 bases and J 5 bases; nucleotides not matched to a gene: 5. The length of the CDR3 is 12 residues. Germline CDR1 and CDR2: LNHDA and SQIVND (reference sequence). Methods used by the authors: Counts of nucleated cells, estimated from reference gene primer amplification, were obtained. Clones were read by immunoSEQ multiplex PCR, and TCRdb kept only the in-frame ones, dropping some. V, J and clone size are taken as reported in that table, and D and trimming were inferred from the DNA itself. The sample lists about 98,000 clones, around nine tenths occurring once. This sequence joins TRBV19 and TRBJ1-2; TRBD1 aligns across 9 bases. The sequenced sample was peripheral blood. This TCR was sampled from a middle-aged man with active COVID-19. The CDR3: CATRGQGYGYTF. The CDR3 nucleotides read TGTGCCACCAGAGGACAGGGGTATGGCTACACCTTC.